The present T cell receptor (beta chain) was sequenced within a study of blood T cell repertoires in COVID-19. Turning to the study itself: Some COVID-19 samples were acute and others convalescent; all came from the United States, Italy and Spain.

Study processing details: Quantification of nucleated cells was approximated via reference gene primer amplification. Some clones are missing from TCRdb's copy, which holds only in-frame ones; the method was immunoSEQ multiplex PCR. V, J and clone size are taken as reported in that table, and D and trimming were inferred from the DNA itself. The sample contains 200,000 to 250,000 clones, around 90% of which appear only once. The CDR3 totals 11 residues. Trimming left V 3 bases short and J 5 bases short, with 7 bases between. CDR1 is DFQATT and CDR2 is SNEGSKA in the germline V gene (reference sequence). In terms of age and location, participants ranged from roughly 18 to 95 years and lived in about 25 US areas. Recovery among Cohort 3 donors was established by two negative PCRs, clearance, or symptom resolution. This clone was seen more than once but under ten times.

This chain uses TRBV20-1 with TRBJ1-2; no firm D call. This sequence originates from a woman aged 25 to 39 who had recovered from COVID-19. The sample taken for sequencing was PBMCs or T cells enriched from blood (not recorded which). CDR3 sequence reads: CSASNGYGYTF. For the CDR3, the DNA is TGCAGTGCTAGTAACGGGTATGGCTACACCTTC.